This T cell receptor beta chain emerged from a study of blood T cell repertoires in COVID-19. CDR1 is SGHTA, CDR2 FQGTGA, per germline. The CDR3 totals 14 residues. Trimming removed 2 bases from V and 8 bases from J, with 13 bases in between. The table came from immunoSEQ multiplex PCR; TCRdb's copy has only in-frame clones and leaves some out. The sample includes approximately 270,000 clones, approximately 86% of them seen just once. V is TRBV7-3 and J is TRBJ2-1; maybe TRBD2 (5 bases). The origin of this receptor is a human donor with COVID-19, enrolled during active disease. The donor label of this sample is uncertain. The sequenced sample was peripheral blood. The CDR3 DNA reads TGTGCCAGCAGCTTATACAGCGGCTTGGATGAGCAGTTCTTC. Residues: CASSLYSGLDEQFF. Filled out from reference TRBV7-3 and TRBJ2-1, the complete variable domain reads GAGVSQTPSNKVTEKGKYVELRCDPISGHTALYWYRQSLGQGPEFLIYFQGTGAADDSGLPNDRFFAVRPEGSVSTLKIQRTERGDSAVYLCASSLYSGLDEQFFGPGTRLTVL.